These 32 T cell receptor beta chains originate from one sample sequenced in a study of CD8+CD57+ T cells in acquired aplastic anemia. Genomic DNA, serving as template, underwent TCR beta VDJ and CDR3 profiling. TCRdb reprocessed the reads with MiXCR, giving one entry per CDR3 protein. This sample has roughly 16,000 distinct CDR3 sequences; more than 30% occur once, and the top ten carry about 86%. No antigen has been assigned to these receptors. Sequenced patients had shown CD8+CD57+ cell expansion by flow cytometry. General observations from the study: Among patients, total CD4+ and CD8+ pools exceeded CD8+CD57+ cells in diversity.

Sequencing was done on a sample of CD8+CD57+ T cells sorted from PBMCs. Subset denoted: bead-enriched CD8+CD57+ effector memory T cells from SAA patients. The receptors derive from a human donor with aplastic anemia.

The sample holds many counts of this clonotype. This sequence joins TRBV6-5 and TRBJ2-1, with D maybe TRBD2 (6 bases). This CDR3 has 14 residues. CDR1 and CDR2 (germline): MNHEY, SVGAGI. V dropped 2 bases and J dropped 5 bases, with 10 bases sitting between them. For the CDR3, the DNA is TGTGCCAGCAGTTACGTAGCGGCTCACAATGAGCAGTTCTTC. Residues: CASSYVAAHNEQFF.

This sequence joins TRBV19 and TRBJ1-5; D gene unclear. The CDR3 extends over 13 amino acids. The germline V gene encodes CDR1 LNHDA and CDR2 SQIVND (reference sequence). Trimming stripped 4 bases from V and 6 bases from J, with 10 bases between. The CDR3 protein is CASSRWEGQPQHF. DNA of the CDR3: TGTGCCAGTAGTAGGTGGGAAGGTCAGCCCCAGCATTTT. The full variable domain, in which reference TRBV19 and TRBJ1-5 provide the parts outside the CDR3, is DGGITQSPKYLFRKEGQNVTLSCEQNLNHDAMYWYRQDPGQGLRLIYYSQIVNDFQKGDIAEGYSVSREKKESFPLTVTSAQKNPTAFYLCASSRWEGQPQHFGDGTRLSIL.

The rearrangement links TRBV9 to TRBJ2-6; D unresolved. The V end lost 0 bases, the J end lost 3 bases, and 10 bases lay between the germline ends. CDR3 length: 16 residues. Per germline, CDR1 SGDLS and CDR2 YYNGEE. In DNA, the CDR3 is TGTGCCAGCAGCGTAGTTTTAGGGAATGGGGCCAACGTCCTGACTTTC. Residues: CASSVVLGNGANVLTF.

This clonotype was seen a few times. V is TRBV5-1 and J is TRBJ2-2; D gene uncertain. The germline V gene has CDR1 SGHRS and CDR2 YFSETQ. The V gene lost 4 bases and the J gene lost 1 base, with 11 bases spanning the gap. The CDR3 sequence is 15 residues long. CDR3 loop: CASSASGRNTGELFF. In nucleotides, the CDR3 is TGCGCCAGCAGCGCGTCAGGACGGAACACCGGGGAGCTGTTTTTT. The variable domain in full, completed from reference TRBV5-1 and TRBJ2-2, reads KAGVTQTPRYLIKTRGQQVTLSCSPISGHRSVSWYQQTPGQGLQFLFEYFSETQRNKGNFPGRFSGRQFSNSRSEMNVSTLELGDSALYLCASSASGRNTGELFFGEGSRLTVL.

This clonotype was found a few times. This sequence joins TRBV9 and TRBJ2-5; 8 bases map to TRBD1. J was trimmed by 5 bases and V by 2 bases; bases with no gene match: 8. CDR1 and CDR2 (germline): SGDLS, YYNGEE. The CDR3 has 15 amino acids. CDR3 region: CASSVSGTGEETQYF. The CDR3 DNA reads TGTGCCAGCAGCGTCTCCGGGACAGGCGAGGAGACCCAGTACTTC.

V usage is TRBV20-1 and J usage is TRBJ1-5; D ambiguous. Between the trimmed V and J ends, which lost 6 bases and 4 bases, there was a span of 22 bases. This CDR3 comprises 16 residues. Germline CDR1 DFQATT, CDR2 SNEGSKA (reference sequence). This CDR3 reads CSALGSGSPQNQPQHF. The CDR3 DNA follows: TGCAGTGCGCTAGGGAGCGGAAGCCCACAAAATCAGCCCCAGCATTTT.

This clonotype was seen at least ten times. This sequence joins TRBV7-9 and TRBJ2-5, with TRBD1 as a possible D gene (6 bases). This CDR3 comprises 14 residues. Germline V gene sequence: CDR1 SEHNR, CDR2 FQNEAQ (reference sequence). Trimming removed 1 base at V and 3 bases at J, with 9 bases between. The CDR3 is CASSLGGPEETQYF. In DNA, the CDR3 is TGTGCCAGCAGCTTAGGGGGGCCTGAAGAGACCCAGTACTTC.

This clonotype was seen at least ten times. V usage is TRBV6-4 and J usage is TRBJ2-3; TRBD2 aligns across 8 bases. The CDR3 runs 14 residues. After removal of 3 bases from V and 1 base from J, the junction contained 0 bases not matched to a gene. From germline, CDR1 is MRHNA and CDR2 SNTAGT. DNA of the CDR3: TGTGCCAGCAGTGAGCGGGGGGGCACAGATACGCAGTATTTT. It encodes CASSERGGTDTQYF.

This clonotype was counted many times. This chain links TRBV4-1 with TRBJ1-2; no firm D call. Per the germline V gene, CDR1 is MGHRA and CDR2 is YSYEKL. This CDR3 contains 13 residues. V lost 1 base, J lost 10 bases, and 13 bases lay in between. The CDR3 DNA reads TGCGCCAGCAGCCAAGGTGTGGAGGGATCCTACACCTTC. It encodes CASSQGVEGSYTF.

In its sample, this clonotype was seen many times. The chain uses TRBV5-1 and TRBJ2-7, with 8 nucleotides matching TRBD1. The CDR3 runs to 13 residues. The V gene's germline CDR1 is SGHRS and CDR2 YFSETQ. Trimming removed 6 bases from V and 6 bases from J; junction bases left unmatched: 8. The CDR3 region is CASKLQGEAEQYF. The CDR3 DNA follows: TGCGCCAGCAAACTACAGGGGGAGGCCGAGCAGTACTTC.

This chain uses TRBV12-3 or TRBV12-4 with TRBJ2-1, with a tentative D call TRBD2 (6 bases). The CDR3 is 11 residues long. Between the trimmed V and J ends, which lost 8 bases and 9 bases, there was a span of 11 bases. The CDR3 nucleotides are TGTGCCAGCTCCAGGCGGGGTGAGCAGTTCTTC. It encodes CASSRRGEQFF.

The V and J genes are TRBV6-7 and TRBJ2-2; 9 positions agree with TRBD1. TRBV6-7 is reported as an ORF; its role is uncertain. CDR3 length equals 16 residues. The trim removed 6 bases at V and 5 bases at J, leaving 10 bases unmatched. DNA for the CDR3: TGTGCCAGCAGCAGACTTGGGACAGGGAGGACCGGGGAGCTGTTTTTT. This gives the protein CASSRLGTGRTGELFF.

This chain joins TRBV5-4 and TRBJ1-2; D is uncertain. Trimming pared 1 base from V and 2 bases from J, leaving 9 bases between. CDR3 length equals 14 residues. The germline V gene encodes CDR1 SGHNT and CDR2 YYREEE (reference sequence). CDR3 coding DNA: TGTGCCAGCAGCTTGAACGGGCTAAACTATGGCTACACCTTC. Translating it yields CASSLNGLNYGYTF.

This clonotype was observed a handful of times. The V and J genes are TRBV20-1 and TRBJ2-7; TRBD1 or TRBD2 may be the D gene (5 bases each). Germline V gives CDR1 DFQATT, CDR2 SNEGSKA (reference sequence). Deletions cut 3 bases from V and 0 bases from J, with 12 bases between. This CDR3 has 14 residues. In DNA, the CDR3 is TGCAGTGCTAGCGGGACGTTAAGCTCCTACGAGCAGTACTTC. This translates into CSASGTLSSYEQYF.

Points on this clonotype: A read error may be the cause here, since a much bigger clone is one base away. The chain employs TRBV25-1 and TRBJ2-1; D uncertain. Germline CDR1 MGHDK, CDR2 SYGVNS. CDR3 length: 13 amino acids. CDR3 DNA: TGTGCCTGCAGTGATGCCGGGTTGAATGAGCAGTTCTTC. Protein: CACSDAGLNEQFF.

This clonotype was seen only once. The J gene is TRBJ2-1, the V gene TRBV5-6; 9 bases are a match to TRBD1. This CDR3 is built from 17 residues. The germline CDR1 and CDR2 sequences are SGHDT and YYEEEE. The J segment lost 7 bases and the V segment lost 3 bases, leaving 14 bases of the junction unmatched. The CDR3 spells CASSSPLGTGINNEQFF. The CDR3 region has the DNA TGTGCCAGCAGCTCCCCCCTGGGGACAGGGATAAATAATGAGCAGTTCTTC.

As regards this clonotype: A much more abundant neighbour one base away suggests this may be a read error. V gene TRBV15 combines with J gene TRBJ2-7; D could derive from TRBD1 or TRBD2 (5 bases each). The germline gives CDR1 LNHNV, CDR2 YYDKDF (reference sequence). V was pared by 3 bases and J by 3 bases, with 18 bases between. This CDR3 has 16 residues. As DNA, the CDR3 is TGTGCCACCAGCAGTTCTATGGGGACCGGTAACTACGAGCAGTACTTC. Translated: CATSSSMGTGNYEQYF.

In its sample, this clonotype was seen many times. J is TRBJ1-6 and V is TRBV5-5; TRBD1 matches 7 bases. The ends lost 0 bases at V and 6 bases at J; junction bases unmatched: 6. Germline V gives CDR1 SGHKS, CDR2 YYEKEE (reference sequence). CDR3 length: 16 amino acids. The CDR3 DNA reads TGTGCCAGCAGCTTGGGGGGCAGGGGGTCTAATTCACCCCTCCACTTT. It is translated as CASSLGGRGSNSPLHF. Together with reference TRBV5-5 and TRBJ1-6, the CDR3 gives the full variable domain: DAGVTQSPTHLIKTRGQQVTLRCSPISGHKSVSWYQQVLGQGPQFIFQYYEKEERGRGNFPDRFSARQFPNYSSELNVNALLLGDSALYLCASSLGGRGSNSPLHFGNGTRLTVT.

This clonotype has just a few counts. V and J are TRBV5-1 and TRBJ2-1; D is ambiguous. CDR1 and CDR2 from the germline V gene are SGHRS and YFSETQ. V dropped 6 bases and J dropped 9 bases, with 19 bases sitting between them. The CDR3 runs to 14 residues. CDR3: CASTQMGPVGEQFF. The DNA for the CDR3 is TGCGCCAGCACGCAAATGGGTCCGGTGGGTGAGCAGTTCTTC. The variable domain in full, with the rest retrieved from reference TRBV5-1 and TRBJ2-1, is KAGVTQTPRYLIKTRGQQVTLSCSPISGHRSVSWYQQTPGQGLQFLFEYFSETQRNKGNFPGRFSGRQFSNSRSEMNVSTLELGDSALYLCASTQMGPVGEQFFGPGTRLTVL.

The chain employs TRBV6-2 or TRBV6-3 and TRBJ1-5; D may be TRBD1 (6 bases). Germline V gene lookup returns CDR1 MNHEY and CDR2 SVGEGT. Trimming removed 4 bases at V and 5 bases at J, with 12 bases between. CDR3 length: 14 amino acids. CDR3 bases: TGTGCCAGCAGTTTGGGGGGCGGGGATCAGCCCCAGCATTTT. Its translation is CASSLGGGDQPQHF.

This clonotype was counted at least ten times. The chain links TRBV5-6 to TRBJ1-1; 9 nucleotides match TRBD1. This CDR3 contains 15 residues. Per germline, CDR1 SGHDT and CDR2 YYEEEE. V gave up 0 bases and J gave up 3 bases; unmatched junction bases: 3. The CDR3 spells CASSLAGTGHTEAFF. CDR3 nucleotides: TGTGCCAGCAGCTTGGCCGGGACAGGGCACACTGAAGCTTTCTTT.

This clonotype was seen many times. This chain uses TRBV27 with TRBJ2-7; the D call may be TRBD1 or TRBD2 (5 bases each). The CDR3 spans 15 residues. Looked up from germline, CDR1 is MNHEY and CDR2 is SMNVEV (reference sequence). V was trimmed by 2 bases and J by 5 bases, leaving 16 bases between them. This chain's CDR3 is CASSLVDGALNEQYF. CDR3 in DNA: TGTGCCAGCAGTTTAGTAGACGGGGCGCTCAACGAGCAGTACTTC.

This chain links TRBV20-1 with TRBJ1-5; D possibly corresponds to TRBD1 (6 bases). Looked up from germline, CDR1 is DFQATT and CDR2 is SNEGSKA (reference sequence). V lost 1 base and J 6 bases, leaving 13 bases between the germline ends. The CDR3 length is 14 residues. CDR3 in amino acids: CSARVGGGGQPQHF. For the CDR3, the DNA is TGCAGTGCTAGAGTCGGGGGAGGGGGTCAGCCCCAGCATTTT.

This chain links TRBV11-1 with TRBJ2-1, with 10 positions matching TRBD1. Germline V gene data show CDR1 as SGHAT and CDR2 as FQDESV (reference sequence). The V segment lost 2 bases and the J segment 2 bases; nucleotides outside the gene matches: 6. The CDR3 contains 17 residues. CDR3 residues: CASSLSLGTGAYNEQFF. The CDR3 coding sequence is TGTGCCAGCAGCTTATCCCTCGGGACAGGGGCCTACAATGAGCAGTTCTTC.

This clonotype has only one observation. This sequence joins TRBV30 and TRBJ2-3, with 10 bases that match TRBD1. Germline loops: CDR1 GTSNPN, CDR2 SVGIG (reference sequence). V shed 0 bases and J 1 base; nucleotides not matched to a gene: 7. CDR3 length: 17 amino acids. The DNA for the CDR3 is TGTGCCTGGAGTGTTGGGACAGGGGTTTTTGGCACAGATACGCAGTATTTT. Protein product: CAWSVGTGVFGTDTQYF.

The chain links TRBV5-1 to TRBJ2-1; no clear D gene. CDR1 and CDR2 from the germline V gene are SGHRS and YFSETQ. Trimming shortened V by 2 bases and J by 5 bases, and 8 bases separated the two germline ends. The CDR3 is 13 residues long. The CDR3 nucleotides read TGCGCCAGCAGCTTTGGACCGAACAATGAGCAGTTCTTC. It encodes CASSFGPNNEQFF.

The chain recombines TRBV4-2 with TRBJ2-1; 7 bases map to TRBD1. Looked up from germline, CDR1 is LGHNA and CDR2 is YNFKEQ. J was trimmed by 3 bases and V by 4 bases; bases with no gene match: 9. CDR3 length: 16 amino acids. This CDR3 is CASSLRTGDVYNEQFF. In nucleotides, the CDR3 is TGTGCCAGCAGCCTAAGAACAGGGGATGTCTACAATGAGCAGTTCTTC.

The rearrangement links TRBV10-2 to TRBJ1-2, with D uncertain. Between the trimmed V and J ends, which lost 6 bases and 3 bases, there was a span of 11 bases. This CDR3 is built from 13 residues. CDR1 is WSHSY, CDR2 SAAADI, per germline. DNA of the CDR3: TGCGCCAGCAGACCAACAGAAGACTATGGCTACACCTTC. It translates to CASRPTEDYGYTF.

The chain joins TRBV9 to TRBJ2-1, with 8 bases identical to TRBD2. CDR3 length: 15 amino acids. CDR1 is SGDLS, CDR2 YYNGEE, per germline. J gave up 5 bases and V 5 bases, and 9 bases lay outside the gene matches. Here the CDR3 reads CASSSDGGANNEQFF. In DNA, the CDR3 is TGTGCCAGCAGTAGCGACGGGGGGGCCAACAATGAGCAGTTCTTC.

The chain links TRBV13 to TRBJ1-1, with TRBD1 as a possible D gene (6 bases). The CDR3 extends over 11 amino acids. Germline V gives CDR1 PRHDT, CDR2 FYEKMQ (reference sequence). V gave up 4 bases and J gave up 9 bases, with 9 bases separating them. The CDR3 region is CASSSTGKAFF. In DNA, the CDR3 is TGTGCCAGCAGCTCGACAGGCAAAGCTTTCTTT.

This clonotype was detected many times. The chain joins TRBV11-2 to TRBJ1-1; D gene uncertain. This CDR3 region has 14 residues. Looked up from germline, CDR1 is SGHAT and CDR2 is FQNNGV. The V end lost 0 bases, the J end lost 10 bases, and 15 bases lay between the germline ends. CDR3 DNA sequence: TGTGCCAGCAGCTTAGATCTGGGGTTTGTTGGAGCTTTCTTT. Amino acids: CASSLDLGFVGAFF.

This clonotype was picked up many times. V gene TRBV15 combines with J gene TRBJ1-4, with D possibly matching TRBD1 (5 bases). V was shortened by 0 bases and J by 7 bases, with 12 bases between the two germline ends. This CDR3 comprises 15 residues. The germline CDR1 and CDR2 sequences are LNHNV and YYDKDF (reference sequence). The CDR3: CATSRDRGGGEKLFF. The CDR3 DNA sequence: TGTGCCACCAGCAGAGATCGGGGGGGGGGTGAAAAACTGTTTTTT.